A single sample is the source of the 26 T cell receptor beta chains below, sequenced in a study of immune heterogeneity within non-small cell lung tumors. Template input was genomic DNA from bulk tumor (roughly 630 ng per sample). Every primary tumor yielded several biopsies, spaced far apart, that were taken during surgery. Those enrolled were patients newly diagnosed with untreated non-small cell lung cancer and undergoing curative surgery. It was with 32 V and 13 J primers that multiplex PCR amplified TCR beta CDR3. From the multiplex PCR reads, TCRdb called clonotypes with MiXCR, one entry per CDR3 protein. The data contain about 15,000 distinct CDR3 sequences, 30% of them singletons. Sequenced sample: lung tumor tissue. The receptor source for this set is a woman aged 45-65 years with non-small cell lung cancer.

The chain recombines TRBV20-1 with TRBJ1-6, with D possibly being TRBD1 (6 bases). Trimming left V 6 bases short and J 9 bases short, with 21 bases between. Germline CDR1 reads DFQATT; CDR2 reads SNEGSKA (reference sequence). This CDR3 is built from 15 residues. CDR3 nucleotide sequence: TGCAGTGCCATCCCCGGCGGGACACTGTCTTCACCCCTCCACTTT. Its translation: CSAIPGGTLSSPLHF.

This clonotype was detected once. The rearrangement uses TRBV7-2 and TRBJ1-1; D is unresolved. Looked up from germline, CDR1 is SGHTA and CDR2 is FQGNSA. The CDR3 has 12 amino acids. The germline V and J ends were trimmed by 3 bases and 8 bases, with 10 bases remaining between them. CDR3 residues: CASSFILPEAFF. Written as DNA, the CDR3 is TGTGCCAGCAGCTTTATATTACCCGAAGCTTTCTTT.

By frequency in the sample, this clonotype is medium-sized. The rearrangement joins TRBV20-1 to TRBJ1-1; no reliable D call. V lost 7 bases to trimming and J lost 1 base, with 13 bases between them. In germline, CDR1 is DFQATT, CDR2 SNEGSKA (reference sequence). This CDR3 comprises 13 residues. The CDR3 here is CSVPGDWNTEAFF. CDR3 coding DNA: TGCAGTGTTCCGGGAGACTGGAACACTGAAGCTTTCTTT.

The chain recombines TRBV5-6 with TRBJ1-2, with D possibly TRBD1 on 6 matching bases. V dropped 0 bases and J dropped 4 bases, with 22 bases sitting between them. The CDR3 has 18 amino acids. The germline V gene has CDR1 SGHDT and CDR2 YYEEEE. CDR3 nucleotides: TGTGCCAGCAGCTTGGGCTACACTGCTGGACAGACTATCTATGGCTACACCTTC. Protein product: CASSLGYTAGQTIYGYTF.

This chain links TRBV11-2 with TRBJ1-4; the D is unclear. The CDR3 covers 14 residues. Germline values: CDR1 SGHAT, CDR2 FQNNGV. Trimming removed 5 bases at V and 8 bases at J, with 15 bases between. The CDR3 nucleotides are TGTGCCAGCAGCCGGACCGCCGGGAGCGAAAAACTGTTTTTT. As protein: CASSRTAGSEKLFF. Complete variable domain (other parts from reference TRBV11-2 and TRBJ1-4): EAGVAQSPRYKIIEKRQSVAFWCNPISGHATLYWYQQILGQGPKLLIQFQNNGVVDDSQLPKDRFSAERLKGVDSTLKIQPAKLEDSAVYLCASSRTAGSEKLFFGSGTQLSVL.

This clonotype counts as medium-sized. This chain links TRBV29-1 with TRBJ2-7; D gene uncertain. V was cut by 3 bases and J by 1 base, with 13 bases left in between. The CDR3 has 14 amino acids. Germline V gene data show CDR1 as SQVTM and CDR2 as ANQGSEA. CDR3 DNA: TGCAGCGTTGAGACACCAGTGACTTCCTACGAGCAGTACTTC. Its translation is CSVETPVTSYEQYF.

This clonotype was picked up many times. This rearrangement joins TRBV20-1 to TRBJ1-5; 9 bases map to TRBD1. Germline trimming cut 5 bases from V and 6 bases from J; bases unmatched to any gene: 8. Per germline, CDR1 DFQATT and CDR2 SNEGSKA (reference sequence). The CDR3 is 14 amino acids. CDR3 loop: CSAGGQGKTQPQHF. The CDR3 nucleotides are TGCAGTGCTGGTGGACAGGGGAAGACTCAGCCCCAGCATTTT.

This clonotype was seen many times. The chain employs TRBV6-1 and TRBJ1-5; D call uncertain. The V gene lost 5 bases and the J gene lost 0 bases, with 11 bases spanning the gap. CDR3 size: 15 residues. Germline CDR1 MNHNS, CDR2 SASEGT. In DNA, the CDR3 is TGTGCCAGCAGTTACCGGGTTAATAGCAATCAGCCCCAGCATTTT. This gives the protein CASSYRVNSNQPQHF.

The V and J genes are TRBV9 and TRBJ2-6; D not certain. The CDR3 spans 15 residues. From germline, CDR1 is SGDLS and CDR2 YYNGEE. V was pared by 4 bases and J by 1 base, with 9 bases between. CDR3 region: CASSTSPSGANVLTF. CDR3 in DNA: TGTGCCAGCAGCACGAGCCCGTCTGGGGCCAACGTCCTGACTTTC.

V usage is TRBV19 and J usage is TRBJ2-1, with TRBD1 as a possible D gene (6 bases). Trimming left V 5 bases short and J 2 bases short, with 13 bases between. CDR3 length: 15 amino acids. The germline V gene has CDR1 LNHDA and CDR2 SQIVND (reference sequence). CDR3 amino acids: CASSDRPEAYNEQFF. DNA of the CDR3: TGTGCCAGTAGTGACAGGCCGGAGGCCTACAATGAGCAGTTCTTC.

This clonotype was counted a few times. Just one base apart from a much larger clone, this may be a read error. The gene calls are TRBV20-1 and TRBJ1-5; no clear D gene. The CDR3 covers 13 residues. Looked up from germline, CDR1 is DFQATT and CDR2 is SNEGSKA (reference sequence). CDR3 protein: CSARDLLNHPQHF. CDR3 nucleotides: TGCAGTGCTAGAGATCTGCTAAATCATCCCCAGCATTTT.

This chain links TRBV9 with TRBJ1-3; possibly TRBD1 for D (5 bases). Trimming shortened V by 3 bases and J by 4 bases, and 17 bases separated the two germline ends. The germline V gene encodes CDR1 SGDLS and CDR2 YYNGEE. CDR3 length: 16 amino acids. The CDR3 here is CASSADYVRQGNTIYF. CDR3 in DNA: TGTGCCAGCAGCGCCGACTACGTACGACAGGGAAACACCATATATTTT.

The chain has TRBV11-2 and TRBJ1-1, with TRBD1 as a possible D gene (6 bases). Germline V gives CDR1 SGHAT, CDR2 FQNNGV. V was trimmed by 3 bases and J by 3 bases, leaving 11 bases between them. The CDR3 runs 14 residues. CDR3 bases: TGTGCCAGCAGCTTCCAGGGGTGGGACACTGAAGCTTTCTTT. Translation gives CASSFQGWDTEAFF.

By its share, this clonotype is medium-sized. The CDR3 DNA follows: TGTGCCAGCAGTTACTCGAGAGGGGGGCTAAGCACCGGGGAGCTGTTTTTT. Its translation: CASSYSRGGLSTGELFF. The chain recombines TRBV6-5 with TRBJ2-2; either TRBD1 or TRBD2 may supply D (6 bases each). Germline V gene lookup returns CDR1 MNHEY and CDR2 SVGAGI. This CDR3 has 17 amino acids. V lost 0 bases, J lost 4 bases, and 15 bases lay in between.

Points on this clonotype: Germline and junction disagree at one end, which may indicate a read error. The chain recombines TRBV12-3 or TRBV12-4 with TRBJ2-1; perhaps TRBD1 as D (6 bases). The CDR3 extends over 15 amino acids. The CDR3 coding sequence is TGTGCCAGCAATGGGGACACTAAGTTCGGCAATGATCAGTTCTTC. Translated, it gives CASNGDTKFGNDQFF.

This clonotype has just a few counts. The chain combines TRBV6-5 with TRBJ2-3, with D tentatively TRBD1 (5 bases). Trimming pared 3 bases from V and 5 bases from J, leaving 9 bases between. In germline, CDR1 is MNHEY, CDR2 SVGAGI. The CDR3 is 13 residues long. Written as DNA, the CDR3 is TGTGCCAGCAGTTATCGAACAGGAGATACGCAGTATTTT. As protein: CASSYRTGDTQYF.

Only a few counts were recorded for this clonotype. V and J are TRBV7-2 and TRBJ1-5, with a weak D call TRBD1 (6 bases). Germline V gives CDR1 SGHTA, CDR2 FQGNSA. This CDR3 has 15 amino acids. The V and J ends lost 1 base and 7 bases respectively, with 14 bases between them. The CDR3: CASSLGSGAGQPQHF. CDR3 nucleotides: TGTGCCAGCAGCTTAGGATCGGGGGCAGGCCAGCCCCAGCATTTT.

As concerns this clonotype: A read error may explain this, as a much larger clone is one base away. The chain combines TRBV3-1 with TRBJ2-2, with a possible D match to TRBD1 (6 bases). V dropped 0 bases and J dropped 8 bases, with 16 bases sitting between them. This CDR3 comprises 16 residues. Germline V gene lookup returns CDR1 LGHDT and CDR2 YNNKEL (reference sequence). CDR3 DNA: TGTGCCAGCAGCCAAGACAGGGGAAGTTTAGTTGGGGAGCTGTTTTTT. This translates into CASSQDRGSLVGELFF.

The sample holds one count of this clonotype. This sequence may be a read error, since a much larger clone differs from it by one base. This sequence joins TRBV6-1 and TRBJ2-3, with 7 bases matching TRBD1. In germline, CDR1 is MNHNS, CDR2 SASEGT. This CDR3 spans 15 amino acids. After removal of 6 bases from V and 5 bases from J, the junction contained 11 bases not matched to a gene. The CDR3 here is CASSPDRAVQDTQYF. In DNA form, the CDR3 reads TGTGCCAGCAGCCCCGACAGGGCCGTCCAAGATACGCAGTATTTT.

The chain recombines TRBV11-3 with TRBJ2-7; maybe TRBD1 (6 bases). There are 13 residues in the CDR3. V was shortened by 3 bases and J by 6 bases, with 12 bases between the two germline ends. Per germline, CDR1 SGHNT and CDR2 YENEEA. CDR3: CASSFSETGEQYF. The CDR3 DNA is TGTGCCAGCAGCTTCTCCGAGACAGGCGAGCAGTACTTC.

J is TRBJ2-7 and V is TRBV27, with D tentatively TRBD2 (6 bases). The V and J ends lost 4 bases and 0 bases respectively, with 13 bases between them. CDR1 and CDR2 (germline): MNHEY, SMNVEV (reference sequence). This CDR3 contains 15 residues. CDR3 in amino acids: CASSSGTLGSYEQYF. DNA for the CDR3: TGTGCCAGCAGTTCCGGGACTCTTGGCTCCTACGAGCAGTACTTC.

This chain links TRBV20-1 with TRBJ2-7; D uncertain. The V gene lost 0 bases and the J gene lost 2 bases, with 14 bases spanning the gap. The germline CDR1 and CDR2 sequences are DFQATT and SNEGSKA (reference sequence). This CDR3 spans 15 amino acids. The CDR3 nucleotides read TGCAGTGCTAGAGATCAGACACAAACAACCTACGAGCAGTACTTC. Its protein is CSARDQTQTTYEQYF.

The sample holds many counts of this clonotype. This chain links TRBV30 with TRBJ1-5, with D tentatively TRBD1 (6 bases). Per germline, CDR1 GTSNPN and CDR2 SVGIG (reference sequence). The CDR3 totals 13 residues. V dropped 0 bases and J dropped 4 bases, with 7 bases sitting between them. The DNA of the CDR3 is TGTGCCTGGAGTGTACAGGGTAATCAGCCCCAGCATTTT. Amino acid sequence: CAWSVQGNQPQHF.

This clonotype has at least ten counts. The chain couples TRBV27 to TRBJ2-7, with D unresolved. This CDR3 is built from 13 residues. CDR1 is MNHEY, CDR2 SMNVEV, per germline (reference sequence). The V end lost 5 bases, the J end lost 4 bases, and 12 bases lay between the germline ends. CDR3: CASSDKIGYEQYF. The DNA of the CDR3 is TGTGCCAGCAGTGACAAAATCGGGTACGAGCAGTACTTC.

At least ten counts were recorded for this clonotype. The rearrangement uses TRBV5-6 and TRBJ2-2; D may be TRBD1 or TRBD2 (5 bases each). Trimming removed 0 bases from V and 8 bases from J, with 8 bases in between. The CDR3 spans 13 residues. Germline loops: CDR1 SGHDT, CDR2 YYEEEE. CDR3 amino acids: CASSLGGTGELFF. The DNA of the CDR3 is TGTGCCAGCAGCTTGGGAGGGACGGGGGAGCTGTTTTTT.

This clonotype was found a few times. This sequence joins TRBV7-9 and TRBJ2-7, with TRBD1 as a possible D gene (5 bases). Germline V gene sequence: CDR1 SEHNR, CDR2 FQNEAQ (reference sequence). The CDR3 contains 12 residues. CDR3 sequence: CASRQGDDEQYF. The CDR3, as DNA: TGTGCAAGTAGGCAGGGTGACGACGAGCAGTACTTC.